This TCR beta chain was identified in a study of T cell responses to AZD1222 COVID-19 vaccine. Only in-frame clones appear in the TCRdb table, and some are missing; sequencing was by immunoSEQ multiplex PCR. This table holds 65,000 to 85,000 clones, around 85% found once. The study's findings and limits: Among vaccine-associated CD4 TCRs, coverage spanned spike, with dominance at 160-218 and 743-854. Samples come after the peak T cell response, not at day 14.

Note on this clone: Antigen specificity is unknown.

The analysis combined second doses at about 4 or about 12 weeks. Germline CDR1 and CDR2: DFQATT and SNEGSKA (reference sequence). With 3 bases clipped from V and 1 base from J, the junction kept 8 bases outside the gene matches. The CDR3 extends over 15 amino acids. The receptor was derived from an adult who received the AZD1222 COVID-19 vaccine. The V and J genes are TRBV20-1 and TRBJ2-7; 8 bases fit TRBD1. Sequenced material: peripheral blood, taken 28 days after the second AZD1222 dose. CDR3 DNA: TGCAGTGCTAGTTTGGTTAGGACAGGGTCCTACGAGCAGTACTTC. Translated, it gives CSASLVRTGSYEQYF.